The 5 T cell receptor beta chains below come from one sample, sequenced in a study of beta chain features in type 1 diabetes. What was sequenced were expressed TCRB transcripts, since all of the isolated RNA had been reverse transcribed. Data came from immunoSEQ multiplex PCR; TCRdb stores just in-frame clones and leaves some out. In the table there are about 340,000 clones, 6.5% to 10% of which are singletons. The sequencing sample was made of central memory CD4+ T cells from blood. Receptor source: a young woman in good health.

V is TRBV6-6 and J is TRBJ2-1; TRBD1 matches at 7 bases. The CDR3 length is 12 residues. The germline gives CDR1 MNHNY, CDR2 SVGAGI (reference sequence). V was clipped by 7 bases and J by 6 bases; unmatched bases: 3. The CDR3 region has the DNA TGTGCCAGCACGCGGACAGGCAATGAGCAGTTCTTC. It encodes CASTRTGNEQFF.

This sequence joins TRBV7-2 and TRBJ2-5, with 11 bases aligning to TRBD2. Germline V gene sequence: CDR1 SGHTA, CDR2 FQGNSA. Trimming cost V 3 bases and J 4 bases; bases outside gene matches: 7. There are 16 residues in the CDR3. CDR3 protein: CASSFMTSGIGETQYF. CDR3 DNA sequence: TGTGCCAGCAGCTTCATGACTAGCGGGATTGGAGAGACCCAGTACTTC.

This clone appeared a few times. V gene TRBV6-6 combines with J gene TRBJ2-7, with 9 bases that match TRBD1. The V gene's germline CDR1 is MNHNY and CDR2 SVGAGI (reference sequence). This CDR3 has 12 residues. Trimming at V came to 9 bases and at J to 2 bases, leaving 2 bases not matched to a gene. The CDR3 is CASGDRAYEQYF. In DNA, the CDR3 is TGTGCCAGTGGGGACAGGGCCTACGAGCAGTACTTC.

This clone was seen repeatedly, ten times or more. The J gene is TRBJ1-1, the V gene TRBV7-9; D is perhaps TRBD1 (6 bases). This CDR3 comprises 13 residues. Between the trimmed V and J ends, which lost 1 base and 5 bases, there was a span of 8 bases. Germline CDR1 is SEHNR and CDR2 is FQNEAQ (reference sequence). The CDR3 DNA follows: TGTGCCAGCAGCTTAGGTGACAGGACTGAAGCTTTCTTT. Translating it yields CASSLGDRTEAFF.

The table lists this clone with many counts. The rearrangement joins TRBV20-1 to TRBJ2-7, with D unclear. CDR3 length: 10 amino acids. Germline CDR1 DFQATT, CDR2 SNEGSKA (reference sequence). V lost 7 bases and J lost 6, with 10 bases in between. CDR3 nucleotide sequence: TGCAGTGTTGCCGGCCCCGAGCAGTACTTC. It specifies CSVAGPEQYF.